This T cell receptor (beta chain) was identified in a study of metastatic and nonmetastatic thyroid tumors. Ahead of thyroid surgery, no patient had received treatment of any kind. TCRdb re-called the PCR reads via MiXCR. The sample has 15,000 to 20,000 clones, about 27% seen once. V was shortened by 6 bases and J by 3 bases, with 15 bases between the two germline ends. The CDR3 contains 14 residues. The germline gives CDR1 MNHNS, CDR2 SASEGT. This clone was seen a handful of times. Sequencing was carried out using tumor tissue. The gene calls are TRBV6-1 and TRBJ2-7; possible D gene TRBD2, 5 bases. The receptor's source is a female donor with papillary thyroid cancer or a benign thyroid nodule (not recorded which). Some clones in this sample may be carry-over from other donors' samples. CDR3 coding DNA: TGTGCCAGCAGAGAGGACCGGGGTTACTACGAGCAGTACTTC. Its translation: CASREDRGYYEQYF.